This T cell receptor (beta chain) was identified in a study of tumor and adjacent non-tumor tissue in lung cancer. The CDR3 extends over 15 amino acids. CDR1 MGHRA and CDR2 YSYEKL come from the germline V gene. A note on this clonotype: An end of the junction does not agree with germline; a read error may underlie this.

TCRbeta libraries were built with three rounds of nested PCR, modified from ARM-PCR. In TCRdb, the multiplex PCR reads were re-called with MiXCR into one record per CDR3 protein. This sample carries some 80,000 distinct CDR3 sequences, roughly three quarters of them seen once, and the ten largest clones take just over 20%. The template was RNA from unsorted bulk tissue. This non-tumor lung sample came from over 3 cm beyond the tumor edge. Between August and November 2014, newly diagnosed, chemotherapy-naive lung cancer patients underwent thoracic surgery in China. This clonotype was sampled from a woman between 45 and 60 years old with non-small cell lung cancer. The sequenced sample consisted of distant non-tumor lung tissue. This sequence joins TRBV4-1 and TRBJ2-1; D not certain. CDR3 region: CASSQDRISFNEQLF. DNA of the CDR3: TGTGCCAGCAGCCAAGATCGGATTAGCTTCAATGAGCAGCTCTTC.